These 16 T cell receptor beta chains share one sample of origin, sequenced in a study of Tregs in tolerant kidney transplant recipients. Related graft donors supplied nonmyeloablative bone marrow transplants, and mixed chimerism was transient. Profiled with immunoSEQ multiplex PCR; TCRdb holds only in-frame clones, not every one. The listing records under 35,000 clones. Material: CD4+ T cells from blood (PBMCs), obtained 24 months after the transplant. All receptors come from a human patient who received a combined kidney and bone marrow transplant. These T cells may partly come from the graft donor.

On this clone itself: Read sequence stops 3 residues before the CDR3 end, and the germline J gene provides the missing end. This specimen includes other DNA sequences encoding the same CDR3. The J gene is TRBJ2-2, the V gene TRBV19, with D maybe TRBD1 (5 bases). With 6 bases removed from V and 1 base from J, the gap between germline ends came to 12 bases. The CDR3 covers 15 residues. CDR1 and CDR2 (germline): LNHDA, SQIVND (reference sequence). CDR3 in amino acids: CASSDGQGNTGELFF. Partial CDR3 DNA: TGTGCCAGTAGCGACGGGCAGGGGAACACCGGGGAG.

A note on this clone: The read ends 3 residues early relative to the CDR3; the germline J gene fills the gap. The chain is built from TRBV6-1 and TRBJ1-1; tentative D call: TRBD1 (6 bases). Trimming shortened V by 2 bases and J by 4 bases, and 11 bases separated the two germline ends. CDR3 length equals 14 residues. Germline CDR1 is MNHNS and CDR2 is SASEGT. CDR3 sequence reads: CASSETGIVTEAFF. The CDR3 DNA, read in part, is TGTGCCAGCAGTGAAACAGGGATTGTCACTGAA.

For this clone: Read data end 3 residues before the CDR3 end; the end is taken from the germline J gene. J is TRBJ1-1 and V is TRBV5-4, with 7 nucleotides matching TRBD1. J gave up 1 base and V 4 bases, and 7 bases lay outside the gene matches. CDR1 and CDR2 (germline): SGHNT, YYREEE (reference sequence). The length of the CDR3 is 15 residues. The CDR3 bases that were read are TGTGCCAGCAGCGTGTCCCCAGGGGGGAACACTGAA. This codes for CASSVSPGGNTE. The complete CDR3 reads CASSVSPGGNTEAFF.

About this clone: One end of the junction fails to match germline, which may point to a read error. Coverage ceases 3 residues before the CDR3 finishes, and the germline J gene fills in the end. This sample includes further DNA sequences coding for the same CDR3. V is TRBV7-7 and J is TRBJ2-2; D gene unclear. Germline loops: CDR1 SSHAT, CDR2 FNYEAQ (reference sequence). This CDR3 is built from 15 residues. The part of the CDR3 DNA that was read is TGTGCTAGCAGCTTAGTTGCAGGGAACACCGGGGAG. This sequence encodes CASSLVAGNTGE. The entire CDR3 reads CASSLVAGNTGELFF. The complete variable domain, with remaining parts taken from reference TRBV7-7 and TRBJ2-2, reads GAGVSQSPRYKVTKRGQDVTLRCDPISSHATLYWYQQALGQGPEFLTYFNYEAQPDKSGLPSDRFSAERPEGSISTLTIQRTEQRDSAMYRCASSLVAGNTGELFFGEGSRLTVL.

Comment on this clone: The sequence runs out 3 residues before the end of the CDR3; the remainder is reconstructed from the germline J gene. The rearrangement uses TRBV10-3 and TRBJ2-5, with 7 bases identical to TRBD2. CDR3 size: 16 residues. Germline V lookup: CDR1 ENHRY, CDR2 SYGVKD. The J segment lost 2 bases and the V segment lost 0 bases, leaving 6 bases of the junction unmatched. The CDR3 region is CAISESSSGSQETQYF. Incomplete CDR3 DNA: TGTGCCATCAGTGAGTCGAGTAGCGGGTCGCAAGAGACC.

CDR3 bases read: TGTGCCAGCAGCCCGATGACAGGGGGAATGAGCGAG. Translating gives CASSPMTGGMSE. The CDR3 in full is CASSPMTGGMSEQYF. The chain uses TRBV7-2 and TRBJ2-7, with 9 bases matching TRBD1. Read coverage stops 3 residues before the CDR3 terminus; the germline J gene supplies the remainder. The CDR3 contains 15 residues. The trim removed 5 bases at V and 6 bases at J, leaving 11 bases unmatched. Germline values: CDR1 SGHTA, CDR2 FQGNSA.

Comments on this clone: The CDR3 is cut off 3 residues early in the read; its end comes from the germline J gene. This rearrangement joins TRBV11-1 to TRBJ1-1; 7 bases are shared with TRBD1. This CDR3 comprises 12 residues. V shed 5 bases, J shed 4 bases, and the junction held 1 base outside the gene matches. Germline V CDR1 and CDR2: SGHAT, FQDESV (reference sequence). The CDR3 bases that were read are TGTGCCAGCAGCCGGGACAGCACTGAA. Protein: CASSRDSTE. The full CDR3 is CASSRDSTEAFF.

CDR3 bases read: TGTGCCATCAGTCCCGGGGCTAGCGGGAGCAATGAG. This gives the protein CAISPGASGSNE. The entire CDR3 protein reads CAISPGASGSNEQFF. The rearrangement uses TRBV10-3 and TRBJ2-1; 10 bases fit TRBD2. The CDR3 is cut off 3 residues early in the read; its end comes from the germline J gene. This CDR3 region has 15 residues. V lost 5 bases to trimming and J lost 6 bases; unmatched junction nucleotides: 7. Looked up from germline, CDR1 is ENHRY and CDR2 is SYGVKD.

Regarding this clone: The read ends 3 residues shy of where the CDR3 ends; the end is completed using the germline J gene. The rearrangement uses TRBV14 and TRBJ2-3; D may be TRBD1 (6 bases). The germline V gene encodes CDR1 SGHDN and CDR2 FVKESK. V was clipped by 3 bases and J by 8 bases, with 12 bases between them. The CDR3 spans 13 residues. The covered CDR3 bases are TGTGCCAGCAGCCATTTACAGGGAGTTACG. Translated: CASSHLQGVT. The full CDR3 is CASSHLQGVTQYF.

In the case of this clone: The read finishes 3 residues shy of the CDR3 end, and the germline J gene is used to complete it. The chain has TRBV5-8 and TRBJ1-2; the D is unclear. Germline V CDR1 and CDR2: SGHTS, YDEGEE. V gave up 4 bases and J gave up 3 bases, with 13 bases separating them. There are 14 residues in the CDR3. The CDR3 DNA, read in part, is TGTGCCAGCAGCCCATCCTATTTCCACTATGGC. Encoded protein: CASSPSYFHYG. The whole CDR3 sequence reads CASSPSYFHYGYTF.

CDR3 loop: CASSLGRDLETQYF. CDR3 bases read: TGTGCCAGCAGCTTGGGGCGGGATTTGGAGACC. The V and J genes are TRBV5-5 and TRBJ2-5, with a possible D match to TRBD2 (6 bases). With the read ending 3 residues before the CDR3 end, the germline J gene is used to fill in that end. The ends were cut back, 0 bases at V and 5 bases at J, with 11 bases in the middle. The length of the CDR3 is 14 residues. Germline values: CDR1 SGHKS, CDR2 YYEKEE (reference sequence).

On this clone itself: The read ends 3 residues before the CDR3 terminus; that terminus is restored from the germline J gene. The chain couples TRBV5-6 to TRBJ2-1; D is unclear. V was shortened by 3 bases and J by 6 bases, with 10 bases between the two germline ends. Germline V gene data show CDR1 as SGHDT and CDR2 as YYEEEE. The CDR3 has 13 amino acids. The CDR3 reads CASSSMTSNEQFF. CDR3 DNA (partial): TGTGCCAGCAGCTCGATGACATCCAATGAG.

This chain's CDR3 is CASSSQGVSGNTIYF. CDR3 DNA (partial): TGTGCCAGCTCATCACAGGGGGTTTCTGGAAACACC. The genes are TRBV18 and TRBJ1-3; TRBD1 agrees at 8 bases. Read coverage stops 3 residues before the CDR3 terminus; the germline J gene supplies the remainder. In germline, CDR1 is KGHSH, CDR2 LQKENI. The trim removed 5 bases at V and 1 base at J, leaving 4 bases unmatched. The CDR3 contains 15 residues.

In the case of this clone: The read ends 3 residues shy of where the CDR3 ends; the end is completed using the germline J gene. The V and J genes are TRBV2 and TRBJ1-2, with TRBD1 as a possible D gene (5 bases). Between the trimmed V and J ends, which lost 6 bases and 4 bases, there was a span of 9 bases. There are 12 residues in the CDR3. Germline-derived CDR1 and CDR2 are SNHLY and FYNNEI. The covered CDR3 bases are TGTGCCAGCAGAGACGACAGCTATGGC. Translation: CASRDDSYG. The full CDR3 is CASRDDSYGYTF. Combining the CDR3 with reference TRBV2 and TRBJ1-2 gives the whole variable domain EPEVTQTPSHQVTQMGQEVILRCVPISNHLYFYWYRQILGQKVEFLVSFYNNEISEKSEIFDDQFSVERPDGSNFTLKIRSTKLEDSAMYFCASRDDSYGYTFGSGTRLTVV.

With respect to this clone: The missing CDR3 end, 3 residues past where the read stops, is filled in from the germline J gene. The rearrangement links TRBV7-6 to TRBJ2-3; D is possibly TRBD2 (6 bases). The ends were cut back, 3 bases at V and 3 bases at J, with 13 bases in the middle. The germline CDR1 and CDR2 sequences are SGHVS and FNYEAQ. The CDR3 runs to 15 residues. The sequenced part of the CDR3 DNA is TGTGCCAGCAGCTTTGGAAGGGCGGGAACAGATACG. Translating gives CASSFGRAGTDT. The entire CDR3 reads CASSFGRAGTDTQYF.

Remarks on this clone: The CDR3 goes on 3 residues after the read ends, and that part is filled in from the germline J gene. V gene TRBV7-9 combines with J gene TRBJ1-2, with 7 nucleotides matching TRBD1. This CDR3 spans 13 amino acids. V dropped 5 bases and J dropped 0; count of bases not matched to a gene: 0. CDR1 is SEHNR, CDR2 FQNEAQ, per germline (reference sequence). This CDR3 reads CASSQGANYGYTF. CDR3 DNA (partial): TGTGCCAGCAGCCAGGGGGCTAACTATGGC.